These T cell receptor beta chains were read from a single sample in a study of graft-versus-host responses after intestinal transplantation. Measured with immunoSEQ multiplex PCR; TCRdb has only the in-frame clones, and not every one. The data contain more than 95,000 clones, 90% of them singletons. These receptors have no identified antigens. The starting material was unstimulated CD4+ T cells sorted from spleen or lymph node cells, obtained before intestinal transplant. Every receptor here comes from a human donor who received an intestinal transplant. The CDR3 runs from the conserved cysteine through the conserved F or W. A D gene is named only where the DNA matches it firmly. Part of the rows lack a size; the others show once, few, many or a class for expanded clones.

.,TRBJ1-5,.,TRBV2,CASSDRGGNQPQHF,TGTGCCAGCAGTGACCGGGGGGGCAATCAGCCCCAGCATTTT
.,TRBJ1-6,once,TRBV7-2,CASSSNRVVNYNSPLHF,TGTGCCAGCAGTAGTAACAGGGTAGTAAACTATAATTCACCCCTCCACTTT
TRBD1,TRBJ1-3,.,TRBV7-6,CASSFRDRKGLGGNTIYF,TGTGCCAGCAGTTTCCGGGACAGAAAGGGATTGGGCGGAAACACCATATATTTT
.,TRBJ1-1,.,TRBV21-1,CASSKPRGTGGGRTEAFF,TGTGCCAGCAGCAAACCCCGGGGGACAGGGGGCGGTAGGACTGAAGCTTTCTTT
.,TRBJ2-6,.,TRBV6-1,CASTPTDSGANVLTF,TGTGCCAGCACTCCGACAGACTCTGGGGCCAACGTCCTGACTTTC
.,TRBJ2-6,.,TRBV15,CATSRALFRSGANVLTF,TGTGCCACCAGCAGAGCCCTCTTTCGTTCTGGGGCCAACGTCCTGACTTTC
TRBD1,TRBJ2-7,.,TRBV19,CASRQGNTYEQYF,TGTGCCAGTAGACAGGGGAACACCTACGAGCAGTACTTC
.,TRBJ1-1,.,TRBV30,CASILITTGTEAFF,TGTGCCTCCATCCTTATCACAACGGGCACTGAAGCTTTCTTT
TRBD1,TRBJ1-6,.,TRBV27,CASSIQGDSNSPLHF,TGTGCCAGCAGCATTCAGGGGGATTCCAATTCACCCCTCCACTTT
TRBD1,TRBJ2-7,.,TRBV28,CASRPGQGFVEQYF,TGTGCCAGCAGGCCGGGACAGGGGTTCGTCGAGCAGTACTTC
.,TRBJ2-1,.,TRBV7-3,CASSFGQVSYNEQFF,TGTGCCAGCAGCTTCGGACAAGTCTCCTACAATGAGCAGTTCTTC
TRBD2,TRBJ2-7,.,TRBV5-1,CASSLMTSLLYEQYF,TGCGCCAGCAGCTTGATGACTAGCCTCCTCTACGAGCAGTACTTC
.,TRBJ1-2,.,TRBV27,CASSLSGRNYGYTF,TGTGCCAGCAGTTTATCGGGGCGTAACTATGGCTACACCTTC
TRBD2,TRBJ2-1,.,TRBV7-2,CASSLGLAGGLAYNEQFF,TGTGCCAGCAGCTTGGGACTAGCGGGGGGGCTGGCCTACAATGAGCAGTTCTTC